The 13 T cell receptor beta chains in this list originate from one sample, sequenced in a study of T cells after yellow fever vaccination. TCRdb re-derived calls from the 5' RACE reads in MiXCR, one entry per CDR3 protein. The sample holds a few hundred thousand distinct CDR3 sequences, more than 3% seen once. Sequencing was performed on CD4+ T cells sorted from PBMCs, taken 10 days after the yellow fever booster vaccination. The source is a man aged 18 to 30 who received the YFV17D yellow fever vaccine.

At least ten counts were recorded for this clonotype. The chain is built from TRBV5-1 and TRBJ2-1; D gene unclear. The V gene lost 4 bases and the J gene lost 9 bases, with 14 bases spanning the gap. Germline V gene lookup returns CDR1 SGHRS and CDR2 YFSETQ. CDR3 length: 13 residues. Here the CDR3 reads CASSRVLVGEQFF. The CDR3 region has the DNA TGCGCCAGCAGCCGTGTTCTAGTGGGTGAGCAGTTCTTC.

This clonotype was recorded many times. This chain links TRBV2 with TRBJ2-5, with D tentatively TRBD2 (6 bases). Germline CDR1 SNHLY, CDR2 FYNNEI. This CDR3 has 13 residues. Between the trimmed V and J ends, which lost 5 bases and 1 base, there was a span of 8 bases. The CDR3 sequence: CASSKEGQETQYF. As DNA, the CDR3 is TGTGCCAGCAGTAAGGAGGGCCAAGAGACCCAGTACTTC.

The V gene is TRBV5-4, the J gene TRBJ2-7, with D tentatively TRBD2 (5 bases). Trimming shortened V by 0 bases and J by 3 bases, and 10 bases separated the two germline ends. CDR3 length: 14 residues. Germline CDR1 is SGHNT and CDR2 is YYREEE (reference sequence). The CDR3, as DNA: TGTGCCAGCAGCTTGGGAGGGTGGAGCTACGAGCAGTACTTC. Amino acid sequence: CASSLGGWSYEQYF.

The table lists this clonotype with many counts. This chain uses TRBV5-1 with TRBJ1-1; D gene ambiguous. The CDR3 spans 16 residues. V was pared by 4 bases and J by 11 bases, with 27 bases between. Germline CDR1 SGHRS, CDR2 YFSETQ. The DNA of the CDR3 is TGCGCCAGCAGCCAATGGCGAACCTCATCGAACACGAGGGCTTTCTTT. Translation gives CASSQWRTSSNTRAFF.

The chain recombines TRBV5-4 with TRBJ2-1; D may be TRBD2 (5 bases). V lost 2 bases, J lost 0 bases, and 12 bases lay in between. Germline CDR1 SGHNT, CDR2 YYREEE (reference sequence). The CDR3 is made up of 16 amino acids. CDR3 sequence reads: CASSFGVMGSYNEQFF. In DNA, the CDR3 is TGTGCCAGCAGCTTCGGGGTTATGGGCTCCTACAATGAGCAGTTCTTC. The whole variable domain, remainder taken from reference TRBV5-4 and TRBJ2-1, is ETGVTQSPTHLIKTRGQQVTLRCSSQSGHNTVSWYQQALGQGPQFIFQYYREEENGRGNFPPRFSGLQFPNYSSELNVNALELDDSALYLCASSFGVMGSYNEQFFGPGTRLTVL.

J is TRBJ2-7 and V is TRBV20-1; possibly TRBD2 for D (5 bases). Germline V gives CDR1 DFQATT, CDR2 SNEGSKA (reference sequence). The CDR3 has 12 residues. With 1 base removed from V and 4 bases from J, the gap between germline ends came to 8 bases. The DNA for the CDR3 is TGCAGTGCTAGAGGGGCGGGTTACGAGCAGTACGTC. Translated: CSARGAGYEQYV.

At least ten counts were recorded for this clonotype. The rearrangement uses TRBV5-1 and TRBJ2-6; no definite D call. The CDR3 covers 15 residues. Germline assignment: CDR1 SGHRS and CDR2 YFSETQ. V lost 4 bases to trimming and J lost 2 bases, with 10 bases between them. CDR3 protein: CASSPSWAGANVLTF. Here the CDR3 DNA reads TGCGCCAGCAGCCCCAGTTGGGCTGGGGCCAACGTCCTGACTTTC.

Many counts were recorded for this clonotype. The chain combines TRBV5-1 with TRBJ2-3, with TRBD1 as a possible D gene (7 bases). Looked up from germline, CDR1 is SGHRS and CDR2 is YFSETQ. The CDR3 runs 16 residues. V was clipped by 3 bases and J by 5 bases, with 19 bases between them. The CDR3 loop reads CASSSQVAGGQDTQYF. The CDR3 DNA is TGCGCCAGCAGCTCGCAGGTTGCAGGGGGGCAAGATACGCAGTATTTT. Filled out from reference TRBV5-1 and TRBJ2-3, the complete variable domain reads KAGVTQTPRYLIKTRGQQVTLSCSPISGHRSVSWYQQTPGQGLQFLFEYFSETQRNKGNFPGRFSGRQFSNSRSEMNVSTLELGDSALYLCASSSQVAGGQDTQYFGPGTRLTVL.

V is TRBV2 and J is TRBJ2-2; 9 bases are a match to TRBD1. The trim removed 7 bases at V and 6 bases at J, leaving 6 bases unmatched. Germline assignment: CDR1 SNHLY and CDR2 FYNNEI. The CDR3 is 14 amino acids. Written as DNA, the CDR3 is TGTGCCAGCATTGGGACAGGGACCGCCGGGGAGCTGTTTTTT. This encodes CASIGTGTAGELFF.

This clonotype was picked up a small number of times. V gene TRBV7-2 combines with J gene TRBJ1-1; D not resolved. The CDR3 runs 14 residues. Germline CDR1 and CDR2: SGHTA and FQGNSA. The V and J ends lost 3 bases and 2 bases respectively, with 10 bases between them. The CDR3 is CASSFWSSNTEAFF. CDR3 in DNA: TGTGCCAGCAGCTTTTGGAGCTCCAACACTGAAGCTTTCTTT.

This chain connects TRBV12-3 or TRBV12-4 to TRBJ1-5, with 8 bases matching TRBD1. V lost 6 bases and J lost 6; bases outside the gene matches: 10. This CDR3 is built from 15 residues. CDR3 sequence: CASSQQQGGAQPQHF. The CDR3 nucleotides are TGTGCCAGCAGCCAACAACAGGGGGGGGCTCAGCCCCAGCATTTT.

This clonotype was seen at least ten times. This chain uses TRBV20-1 with TRBJ2-2, with 7 bases identical to TRBD1. CDR3 length: 16 residues. With 0 bases clipped from V and 3 bases from J, the junction kept 7 bases outside the gene matches. The germline V gene has CDR1 DFQATT and CDR2 SNEGSKA (reference sequence). As DNA, the CDR3 is TGCAGTGCTAGAGATCGAAGACAGGGAGACACCGGGGAGCTGTTTTTT. This translates into CSARDRRQGDTGELFF.

This clonotype was counted a few times. This chain links TRBV18 with TRBJ1-3; D possibly corresponds to TRBD1 (5 bases). With 4 bases removed from V and 0 bases from J, the gap between germline ends came to 13 bases. The CDR3 extends over 16 amino acids. In germline, CDR1 is KGHSH, CDR2 LQKENI. This CDR3 is CASSQSGTASGNTIYF. CDR3 DNA: TGTGCCAGCTCACAATCCGGGACGGCCTCTGGAAACACCATATATTTT.